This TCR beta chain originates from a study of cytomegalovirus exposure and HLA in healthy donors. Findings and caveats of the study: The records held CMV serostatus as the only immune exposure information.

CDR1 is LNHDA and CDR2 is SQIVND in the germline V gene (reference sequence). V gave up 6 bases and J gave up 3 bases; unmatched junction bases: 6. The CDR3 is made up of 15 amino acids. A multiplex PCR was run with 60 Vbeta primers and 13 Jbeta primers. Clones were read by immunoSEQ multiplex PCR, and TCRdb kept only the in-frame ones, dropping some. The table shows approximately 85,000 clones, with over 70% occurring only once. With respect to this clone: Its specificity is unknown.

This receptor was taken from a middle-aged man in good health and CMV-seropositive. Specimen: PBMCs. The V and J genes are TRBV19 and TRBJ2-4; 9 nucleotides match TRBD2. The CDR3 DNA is TGTGCCAGTAGAGTAGCGGGAGTAGGCAAAAACATTCAGTACTTC. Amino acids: CASRVAGVGKNIQYF.